A selection of T cell receptor beta chains follows, all from one sample in a study of blood T cells in healthy people across ages. TCRdb reanalysed the 5' RACE reads using MiXCR and keeps one entry per CDR3 protein. The top ten hold roughly 14% of the sample, which has around 1.1 million distinct CDR3 sequences, 35% to 45% seen once. Sequencing was done on a sample of blood. These receptors all stem from a young man in good health. The CDR3 runs from the conserved cysteine through the conserved F or W. D genes are given only for firm matches. Clone size is shown for a subset of rows, as once, few, many or a class of expanded clone.

J gene,clone size,V gene,D gene,CDR3 protein,CDR3 DNA
TRBJ2-1,NA,TRBV7-3,NA,CASSSTPGTPGRNEQFF,TGTGCCAGCAGCTCTACGCCCGGGACACCTGGTCGGAATGAGCAGTTCTTC
TRBJ2-1,NA,TRBV12-3/TRBV12-4,TRBD1,CASSLGTGGVLGNEQFF,TGTGCCAGCAGTTTAGGGACAGGGGGTGTCCTTGGCAATGAGCAGTTCTTC
TRBJ1-6,few,TRBV6-1,NA,CASIEGRRNSPLHF,TGTGCCAGCATCGAGGGGCGGAGAAATTCACCCCTCCACTTT
TRBJ2-7,NA,TRBV20-1,NA,CSAPGPGKHEQYF,TGCAGTGCTCCCGGGCCTGGGAAGCACGAGCAGTACTTC
TRBJ2-3,NA,TRBV4-1,NA,CASSQDLVAYTQYF,TGCGCCAGCAGCCAAGATCTTGTAGCTTATACGCAGTATTTT
TRBJ1-3,few,TRBV27,TRBD1,CASSSGTGLGNTIYF,TGTGCCAGCAGTTCCGGGACAGGCCTTGGAAACACCATATATTTT
TRBJ2-1,NA,TRBV5-1,NA,CASSWDWGSGNEQFF,TGCGCCAGCAGCTGGGATTGGGGTTCGGGAAATGAGCAGTTCTTC
TRBJ2-2,NA,TRBV7-8,NA,CASRSTNTGELFF,TGTGCCAGCCGATCCACGAACACCGGGGAGCTGTTTTTT
TRBJ1-4,NA,TRBV12-3/TRBV12-4,NA,CASSRGEEKLFF,TGTGCCAGCAGCAGGGGCGAGGAAAAACTGTTTTTT
TRBJ2-1,few,TRBV7-9,NA,CAPASTQAYNEQFF,TGTGCCCCCGCGTCAACCCAGGCCTACAATGAGCAGTTCTTC
TRBJ2-3,NA,TRBV5-1,NA,CASSARVPDTQYF,TGCGCCAGCAGCGCGAGGGTTCCAGATACGCAGTATTTT